This TCR beta chain was documented in a study of cytomegalovirus exposure and HLA in healthy donors. Trimming took off 3 bases at V and 2 bases at J, with 8 bases between the two ends. CDR1 is MNHNS and CDR2 is SASEGT in the germline V gene. There are 13 residues in the CDR3. This PCR relied on a set of 60 Vbeta primers and 13 Jbeta primers. Sequenced by immunoSEQ multiplex PCR; TCRdb stores in-frame clones only, minus some. Altogether some 150,000 clones are present, approximately 70% being singletons, with the ten largest covering around 15%. The rearrangement uses TRBV6-1 and TRBJ2-7; maybe TRBD1 (5 bases). Sequenced material: PBMCs. This TCR came from a human donor in good health. This chain's CDR3 is CASSETATYEQYF. CDR3 DNA: TGTGCCAGCAGTGAGACAGCTACCTACGAGCAGTACTTC.